This TCR beta chain originates from a study of blood T cell repertoires in COVID-19. Per the germline V gene, CDR1 is SGDLS and CDR2 is YYNGEE. Losses at the gene ends were 2 bases for V and 3 bases for J; bases not matched to a gene: 6. This CDR3 is 16 amino acids long. Followed longitudinally, the Seattle patients had been enrolled during active infection. Produced via immunoSEQ multiplex PCR; TCRdb's table is partial and in-frame only. The sample contains some 150,000 clones, around 85% of which appear only once. The sequencing sample was made of peripheral blood. This TCR derives from a man aged 55 to 69 with COVID-19, enrolled during active disease. This sequence joins TRBV9 and TRBJ2-2, with 8 bases aligning to TRBD1. CDR3 protein: CASSVRTGMDTGELFF. The CDR3 DNA reads TGTGCCAGCAGCGTGAGGACAGGGATGGACACCGGGGAGCTGTTTTTT.